The sequence of this TCR beta chain was determined in a study of blood T cell repertoires in COVID-19. Study-wide background: From the United States, Italy and Spain came samples of acute and convalescent COVID-19.

Only in-frame clones appear in the TCRdb table, and some are missing; sequencing was by immunoSEQ multiplex PCR. The table includes about 75,000 clones, 70% to 90% detected once. The CDR3 sequence is 14 residues long. V lost 7 bases and J lost 5, with 17 bases in between. CDR1 and CDR2 from the germline V gene are SNHLY and FYNNEI. Source material: peripheral blood. This receptor was taken from a human donor in a cohort sampled during active COVID-19. The chain carries TRBV2 and TRBJ2-5; D ambiguous. In DNA, the CDR3 is TGTGCCAGCACCACCCAAGGAGTTCGGGAGACCCAGTACTTC. It specifies CASTTQGVRETQYF.